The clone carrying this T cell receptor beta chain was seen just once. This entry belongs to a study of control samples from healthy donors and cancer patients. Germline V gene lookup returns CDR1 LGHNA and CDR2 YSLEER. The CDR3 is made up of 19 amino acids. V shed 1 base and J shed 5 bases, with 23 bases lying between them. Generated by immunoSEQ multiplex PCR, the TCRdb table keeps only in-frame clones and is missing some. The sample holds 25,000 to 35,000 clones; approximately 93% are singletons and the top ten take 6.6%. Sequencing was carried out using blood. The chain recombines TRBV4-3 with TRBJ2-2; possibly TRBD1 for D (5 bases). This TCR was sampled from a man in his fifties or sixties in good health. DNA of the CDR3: TGCGCCAGCAGCCAAGCCCAACCCAGGGTCTCATATCGGACCGGGGAGCTGTTTTTT. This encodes CASSQAQPRVSYRTGELFF.